This T cell receptor beta chain was obtained from a study of cytomegalovirus exposure and HLA in healthy donors. The CDR3 spans 15 residues. Trimming cost V 8 bases and J 0 bases, with 14 bases left between them. Germline CDR1 reads MNHEY; CDR2 reads SMNVEV (reference sequence). The study ran its PCR with 60 Vbeta and 13 Jbeta primers. Assay: immunoSEQ multiplex PCR; the TCRdb copy retains only in-frame clones and omits some. This table holds under 150,000 clones, 82% found once. The TCR comes from a boy between 10 and 17 years old in good health and CMV-seronegative. Sequencing used PBMCs. This chain connects TRBV27 to TRBJ1-5; D unresolved. CDR3 DNA: TGTGCCAGCGGTTCAACGGTGTATAGCAATCAGCCCCAGCATTTT. Residues: CASGSTVYSNQPQHF.